Detailed here is one T cell receptor beta chain. The data derive from a study of cytomegalovirus exposure and HLA in healthy donors. Looked up from germline, CDR1 is MNHNY and CDR2 is SVGAGI (reference sequence). Trimming took 7 bases from V and 6 from J, leaving 15 bases between them. The CDR3 sequence is 14 residues long. The donors were members of the roughly 120-subject validation cohort (separate from the roughly 670-subject first cohort). Assay: immunoSEQ multiplex PCR; the TCRdb copy retains only in-frame clones and omits some. The sample has 150,000 to 200,000 clones, roughly 84% seen once. This chain connects TRBV6-6 to TRBJ2-2, with a weak D call TRBD2 (6 bases). This sequence was found in a man between 18 and 29 years old in good health and CMV-seropositive. Specimen: PBMCs. CDR3 DNA: TGTGCCAGCATTACGCGGGGAGCTTCCGGGGAGCTGTTTTTT. It is translated as CASITRGASGELFF.